These 20 T cell receptor beta chains share one sample of origin, sequenced in a study of T cell changes during pregnancy in multiple sclerosis. Clones were read by immunoSEQ multiplex PCR, and TCRdb kept only the in-frame ones, dropping some. The profile shows under 95,000 clones, 80% to 95% of them singletons. The sample here was peripheral blood, taken in the second trimester of pregnancy. All receptors come from a female donor with multiple sclerosis, enrolled in a pregnancy study.

CDR3 sequence reads: CASSLRAGQGGNSPLHF. CDR3 nucleotides: TGTGCCAGCAGCTTAAGGGCCGGACAGGGAGGTAATTCACCCCTCCACTTT. The genes are TRBV7-9 and TRBJ1-6; 8 bases match TRBD1. CDR3 length: 17 amino acids. The germline CDR1 and CDR2 sequences are SEHNR and FQNEAQ (reference sequence). Trimming removed 2 bases from V and 6 bases from J; junction bases left unmatched: 9.

The chain links TRBV6-4 to TRBJ2-3; 7 nucleotides line up with TRBD2. With V trimmed by 3 bases and J by 0 bases, 3 bases remained unmatched. This CDR3 is 15 amino acids long. Germline V gives CDR1 MRHNA, CDR2 SNTAGT. The CDR3 coding sequence is TGTGCCAGCAGTGAAAGCGGGACTAGCACAGATACGCAGTATTTT. Translated: CASSESGTSTDTQYF.

The V call is TRBV30, the J call TRBJ1-6; no clear D. CDR1 and CDR2 (germline): GTSNPN, SVGIG (reference sequence). V dropped 3 bases and J dropped 7 bases, with 16 bases sitting between them. The CDR3 length is 15 residues. The CDR3 DNA is TGTGCCTGGAGCCCTTTCTCGGGATACAATTCACCCCTCCACTTT. Translated: CAWSPFSGYNSPLHF.

This clone is a singleton in its sample. The V call is TRBV7-3, the J call TRBJ2-1, with 8 bases matching TRBD2. CDR1 and CDR2 from the germline V gene are SGHTA and FQGTGA. The CDR3 extends over 16 amino acids. V dropped 1 base and J dropped 6; count of bases not matched to a gene: 8. For the CDR3, the DNA is TGTGCCAGCAGCTTAAGTGTTGGCGGGGGGAGCAATGAGCAGTTCTTC. Translation: CASSLSVGGGSNEQFF.

This chain links TRBV5-1 with TRBJ2-7; 9 nucleotides align to TRBD1. This CDR3 is built from 15 residues. Germline trimming cut 4 bases from V and 4 bases from J; bases unmatched to any gene: 9. Germline loops: CDR1 SGHRS, CDR2 YFSETQ. This CDR3 is CASSLPGQGRYEQYF. In DNA form, the CDR3 reads TGCGCCAGCAGCCTTCCGGGACAGGGTCGGTACGAGCAGTACTTC.

The chain links TRBV19 to TRBJ1-2; D may be TRBD1 (5 bases). This CDR3 comprises 15 residues. CDR1 and CDR2 (germline): LNHDA, SQIVND (reference sequence). The germline V and J ends were trimmed by 6 bases and 4 bases, with 18 bases remaining between them. CDR3 in amino acids: CASRNPGGTSYGYTF. DNA for the CDR3: TGTGCCAGTAGAAATCCCGGAGGGACTAGCTATGGCTACACCTTC.

Here the CDR3 DNA reads TGTGCCATCAAAGGGACAGGGTCCTACAATGAGCAGTTCTTC. It yields the protein CAIKGTGSYNEQFF. V is TRBV10-3 and J is TRBJ2-1; 9 bases line up with TRBD1. The ends lost 7 bases at V and 1 base at J; junction bases unmatched: 2. Germline V gene sequence: CDR1 ENHRY, CDR2 SYGVKD. The CDR3 length is 14 residues.

This rearrangement joins TRBV6-5 to TRBJ2-5; possible D gene TRBD2, 6 bases. V was cut by 6 bases and J by 7 bases, with 15 bases left in between. The CDR3 sequence is 13 residues long. Germline CDR1 and CDR2: MNHEY and SVGAGI. DNA for the CDR3: TGTGCCAGCAGCAGAGGGACTCGCGGGACCCAGTACTTC. This sequence encodes CASSRGTRGTQYF.

The chain couples TRBV10-3 to TRBJ1-2, with D hard to call. This CDR3 spans 14 amino acids. Germline CDR1 ENHRY, CDR2 SYGVKD. The V end lost 4 bases, the J end lost 0 bases, and 9 bases lay between the germline ends. CDR3 residues: CAISANTANYGYTF. Written as DNA, the CDR3 is TGTGCCATCAGTGCGAACACAGCTAACTATGGCTACACCTTC.

This chain joins TRBV30 and TRBJ2-2, with TRBD1 matching over 10 bases. The trim removed 5 bases at V and 5 bases at J, leaving 11 bases unmatched. The CDR3 sequence is 16 residues long. Germline V lookup: CDR1 GTSNPN, CDR2 SVGIG (reference sequence). The CDR3 spells CAWGNGQGVWTGELFF. The CDR3, as DNA: TGTGCCTGGGGAAACGGACAGGGGGTATGGACCGGGGAGCTGTTTTTT.

The chain has TRBV29-1 and TRBJ1-2; D gene uncertain. V was pared by 8 bases and J by 8 bases, with 15 bases between. Germline V gene lookup returns CDR1 SQVTM and CDR2 ANQGSEA. This CDR3 has 11 amino acids. DNA for the CDR3: TGCAGCTCCTTGACCCCGGGAGGCTACACCTTC. It yields the protein CSSLTPGGYTF.

This sequence joins TRBV11-2 and TRBJ2-1, with 8 bases fitting TRBD1. CDR3 length: 16 residues. Germline CDR1 and CDR2: SGHAT and FQNNGV. The V segment lost 1 base and the J segment 7 bases; nucleotides outside the gene matches: 9. The CDR3 DNA is TGTGCCAGCAGCTTAGTCTGGTCAGGGGGCAAGAATGAGCAGTTCTTC. Amino acids: CASSLVWSGGKNEQFF.

J is TRBJ2-1 and V is TRBV11-3, with TRBD1 matching 9 bases. Germline CDR1 SGHNT, CDR2 YENEEA. The length of the CDR3 is 17 residues. The J segment lost 7 bases and the V segment lost 7 bases, leaving 17 bases of the junction unmatched. Here the CDR3 DNA reads TGTGCCAGCAACCTTGGTTCCTGGGACAGGGTAGTGAATGAGCAGTTCTTC. Protein: CASNLGSWDRVVNEQFF.

This clone has a single count. The chain recombines TRBV18 with TRBJ2-3; 9 bases agree with TRBD1. V was clipped by 3 bases and J by 8 bases; unmatched bases: 12. CDR1 KGHSH and CDR2 LQKENI come from the germline V gene. The CDR3 runs to 16 residues. The CDR3: CASSPQVGTGLPTQYF. CDR3 DNA sequence: TGTGCCAGCTCACCTCAAGTTGGGACAGGGTTACCTACGCAGTATTTT.

This sequence joins TRBV28 and TRBJ2-7, with TRBD1 matching 7 bases. In germline, CDR1 is MDHEN, CDR2 SYDVKM. Trimming cost V 6 bases and J 5 bases; bases outside gene matches: 10. The CDR3 spans 14 residues. Written as DNA, the CDR3 is TGTGCCAGCAGGACGACAGGGTTTTTGAACGAGCAGTACTTC. It yields the protein CASRTTGFLNEQYF.

The chain couples TRBV7-3 to TRBJ1-1, with D possibly being TRBD1 (5 bases). V lost 1 base to trimming and J lost 2 bases, with 14 bases between them. Germline lookup yields CDR1 SGHTA and CDR2 FQGTGA. The length of the CDR3 is 16 residues. The CDR3 sequence: CASSLNGGASNTEAFF. DNA for the CDR3: TGTGCCAGCAGCTTAAACGGCGGGGCGTCAAACACTGAAGCTTTCTTT.

J is TRBJ1-2 and V is TRBV6-4; D may be TRBD1 (5 bases). CDR1 MRHNA and CDR2 SNTAGT come from the germline V gene. The ends were cut back, 0 bases at V and 4 bases at J, with 12 bases in the middle. The CDR3 extends over 15 amino acids. The CDR3 DNA reads TGTGCCAGCAGTGACTCTAGGGGTTTCGGCTATGGCTACACCTTC. Its translation: CASSDSRGFGYGYTF.

This chain links TRBV7-9 with TRBJ1-4, with a possible D match to TRBD1 (6 bases). Between the trimmed V and J ends, which lost 9 bases and 8 bases, there was a span of 13 bases. CDR1 and CDR2 from the germline V gene are SEHNR and FQNEAQ (reference sequence). The CDR3 extends over 12 amino acids. CDR3 residues: CASQGGMEKLFF. CDR3 DNA sequence: TGTGCCAGTCAAGGGGGTATGGAAAAACTGTTTTTT.

The chain couples TRBV10-3 to TRBJ1-1, with D possibly TRBD1 on 6 matching bases. The germline gives CDR1 ENHRY, CDR2 SYGVKD. V gave up 0 bases and J gave up 5 bases, with 13 bases separating them. The CDR3 has 15 residues. CDR3 sequence: CAISESGTGWTEAFF. DNA of the CDR3: TGTGCCATCAGTGAGTCCGGAACAGGGTGGACTGAAGCTTTCTTT.

The rearrangement links TRBV5-4 to TRBJ1-2; weak D call: TRBD1 (6 bases). With 0 bases removed from V and 2 bases from J, the gap between germline ends came to 8 bases. The CDR3 length is 14 residues. Germline assignment: CDR1 SGHNT and CDR2 YYREEE (reference sequence). The CDR3 DNA follows: TGTGCCAGCAGCTTGGGACAGGCGAACTATGGCTACACCTTC. It specifies CASSLGQANYGYTF. The complete variable domain, with remaining parts taken from reference TRBV5-4 and TRBJ1-2, reads ETGVTQSPTHLIKTRGQQVTLRCSSQSGHNTVSWYQQALGQGPQFIFQYYREEENGRGNFPPRFSGLQFPNYSSELNVNALELDDSALYLCASSLGQANYGYTFGSGTRLTVV.